The 6 T cell receptor beta chains below come from one sample, sequenced in a study of blood T cell repertoires in COVID-19. The assay was immunoSEQ multiplex PCR, and TCRdb's table has in-frame clones only and misses some. The sample has under 150,000 clones; about 92% are singletons. Specimen: peripheral blood. The receptors here all came from a man between 60 and 70 years old with COVID-19, enrolled during active disease.

This chain connects TRBV19 to TRBJ2-1; TRBD2 is a possible D gene (5 bases). This CDR3 is 13 amino acids long. Trimming removed 5 bases from V and 4 bases from J, with 9 bases in between. Germline loops: CDR1 LNHDA, CDR2 SQIVND (reference sequence). Here the CDR3 reads CASSLRTYNEQFF. The DNA for the CDR3 is TGTGCCAGTAGTCTCCGGACTTACAATGAGCAGTTCTTC.

The chain recombines TRBV6-5 with TRBJ2-7; 8 positions agree with TRBD1. Losses at the gene ends were 7 bases for V and 2 bases for J; bases not matched to a gene: 10. This CDR3 region has 15 residues. CDR1 is MNHEY, CDR2 SVGAGI, per germline. For the CDR3, the DNA is TGTGCCAGCACTCTACAGGGGGGTGGAGCCTACGAGCAGTACTTC. Its protein product is CASTLQGGGAYEQYF.

The chain couples TRBV6-6 to TRBJ1-4, with unresolved D. CDR3 length: 12 residues. Trimming cost V 6 bases and J 7 bases, with 9 bases left between them. Germline assignment: CDR1 MNHNY and CDR2 SVGAGI (reference sequence). The CDR3 loop is CASSRGGEKLFF. The DNA of the CDR3 is TGTGCCAGCAGCCGGGGAGGTGAAAAACTGTTTTTT.

This clone was detected once. CDR3 DNA: TGTGCCAGTAGTGCCCTACAGGGCACCGGGGAGCTGTTTTTT. Translated: CASSALQGTGELFF. The V gene is TRBV19, the J gene TRBJ2-2; TRBD1 is a possible D gene (6 bases). V was shortened by 5 bases and J by 4 bases, with 11 bases between the two germline ends. The germline CDR1 and CDR2 sequences are LNHDA and SQIVND (reference sequence). The CDR3 is 14 amino acids.

There are a few counts of this clone. Within the sample, other DNA sequences also encode this same CDR3. J is TRBJ1-1 and V is TRBV6-5; 10 positions match TRBD1. Per the germline V gene, CDR1 is MNHEY and CDR2 is SVGAGI. This CDR3 comprises 14 residues. The trim removed 5 bases at V and 5 bases at J, leaving 5 bases unmatched. The CDR3 is CASSPRDRGTEAFF. DNA for the CDR3: TGTGCCAGCAGTCCGAGGGACAGGGGAACTGAAGCTTTCTTT.

The V gene is TRBV6-5, the J gene TRBJ2-3; TRBD2 matches at 9 bases. V lost 6 bases, J lost 3 bases, and 7 bases stayed unmatched. CDR3 length: 15 amino acids. Per germline, CDR1 MNHEY and CDR2 SVGAGI. The CDR3 here is CASRALSGRTDTQYF. The CDR3 bases are TGTGCCAGCAGGGCCCTTAGCGGGAGAACAGATACGCAGTATTTT.